This T cell receptor beta chain is drawn from a study of T cell clonotyping in hematopoietic cell transplantation. Overall study findings and caveats: At the given depth, recipient repertoires were over 95% de novo clonotypes.

V lost 1 base and J 6 bases, leaving 14 bases between the germline ends. This CDR3 comprises 15 residues. Germline values: CDR1 MDHEN, CDR2 SYDVKM. The table came from immunoSEQ multiplex PCR; TCRdb's copy has only in-frame clones and leaves some out. This sample yields roughly 20,000 clones, of which about 90% are seen a single time; around 3.6% belongs to the top ten. Specified time point: recipient sample about 28 days before transplant, after cytoreduction. As for this clone: Its antigen is not known.

This sequence was found in a man between 18 and 29 years old with biphenotypic leukemia. Some clones in this sample may be carry-over from other donors' samples. The sample consisted of peripheral blood mononuclear cells, taken before stem cell transplant. This chain connects TRBV28 to TRBJ2-3; D remains ambiguous. CDR3: CASSLLEASVDTQYF. The CDR3, as DNA: TGTGCCAGCAGTTTATTAGAGGCTAGTGTGGATACGCAGTATTTT.